Following are 10 T cell receptor beta chains from one sample sequenced in a study of graft-versus-host responses after intestinal transplantation. The data were produced by immunoSEQ multiplex PCR, yet TCRdb's version contains in-frame clones alone and is incomplete. The sample has tens of thousands of clones; just under 95% are singletons. No antigen has been assigned to these receptors. Material: unstimulated CD8+ T cells sorted from spleen or lymph node cells, obtained before transplant. The source of these receptors is a human donor who was the organ donor for an intestinal transplant.

The gene calls are TRBV7-2 and TRBJ2-1; 7 bases align to TRBD2. The junction had 4 bases not matched to a gene; V was cut back by 5 bases and J by 6 bases. Germline CDR1 reads SGHTA; CDR2 reads FQGNSA. This CDR3 has 13 residues. The CDR3 protein is CASSPRTSNEQFF. CDR3 DNA sequence: TGTGCCAGCAGCCCTCGGACTAGCAATGAGCAGTTCTTC.

The chain recombines TRBV30 with TRBJ2-7; the D gene is possibly TRBD2 (6 bases). Trimming shortened V by 8 bases and J by 5 bases, and 16 bases separated the two germline ends. Germline loops: CDR1 GTSNPN, CDR2 SVGIG (reference sequence). The CDR3 contains 12 residues. Written as DNA, the CDR3 is TGTGCCCTAGGAGGGAGTTTCGACGAGCAGTACTTC. It yields the protein CALGGSFDEQYF.

The chain uses TRBV27 and TRBJ2-1; TRBD2 agrees at 8 bases. The junction had 4 bases not matched to a gene; V was cut back by 1 base and J by 8 bases. The V gene's germline CDR1 is MNHEY and CDR2 SMNVEV (reference sequence). There are 14 residues in the CDR3. The chain's CDR3 is CASSLFGGGYEQFF. The CDR3 DNA is TGTGCCAGCAGTTTATTCGGGGGGGGGTATGAGCAGTTCTTC.

As for this clone: The junction departs from germline at one end; a sequencing error may be responsible. J is TRBJ1-6 and V is TRBV7-7; D might be TRBD1 (5 bases). The CDR3 extends over 18 amino acids. The germline V gene has CDR1 SSHAT and CDR2 FNYEAQ (reference sequence). Here the CDR3 DNA reads TGTGCTAGCAGCTTAGTTTTTTGGGACTTAGGCTATAATTCACCCCTCCACTTT. Amino acid sequence: CASSLVFWDLGYNSPLHF.

The V gene is TRBV4-1, the J gene TRBJ1-1; D unresolved. CDR1 is MGHRA and CDR2 is YSYEKL in the germline V gene. V lost 2 bases to trimming and J lost 1 base, with 8 bases between them. The CDR3 is made up of 14 amino acids. The CDR3 loop reads CASSQRGANTEAFF. CDR3 sequence (DNA): TGCGCCAGCAGCCAACGGGGAGCGAACACTGAAGCTTTCTTT.

The V and J genes are TRBV27 and TRBJ2-1; 10 bases match TRBD2. Trimming cost V 4 bases and J 8 bases; bases outside gene matches: 5. Germline V gene sequence: CDR1 MNHEY, CDR2 SMNVEV (reference sequence). The CDR3 has 14 residues. The CDR3 protein is CASSWASGSYEQFF. In DNA form, the CDR3 reads TGTGCCAGCAGTTGGGCTAGCGGGAGCTATGAGCAGTTCTTC.

The rearrangement uses TRBV30 and TRBJ1-1, with 8 bases matching TRBD1. Germline V gives CDR1 GTSNPN, CDR2 SVGIG (reference sequence). Losses at the gene ends were 5 bases for V and 1 base for J; bases not matched to a gene: 3. This CDR3 is 13 amino acids long. DNA for the CDR3: TGTGCCTGGTCTGACAGGGGGAACACTGAAGCTTTCTTT. It translates to CAWSDRGNTEAFF.

This chain links TRBV19 with TRBJ1-5, with a possible D match to TRBD1 (6 bases). The CDR3 is 15 residues long. The V and J ends lost 6 bases and 0 bases respectively, with 12 bases between them. Germline V gives CDR1 LNHDA, CDR2 SQIVND (reference sequence). In nucleotides, the CDR3 is TGTGCCAGTAGCGGACAGCTATATAGCAATCAGCCCCAGCATTTT. Translated, it gives CASSGQLYSNQPQHF. The full variable domain, completed using reference TRBV19 and TRBJ1-5, is DGGITQSPKYLFRKEGQNVTLSCEQNLNHDAMYWYRQDPGQGLRLIYYSQIVNDFQKGDIAEGYSVSREKKESFPLTVTSAQKNPTAFYLCASSGQLYSNQPQHFGDGTRLSIL.

A single count supports this clone. J is TRBJ2-7 and V is TRBV14, with TRBD1 matching 7 bases. Unmatched junction bases numbered 11, after V lost 1 base and J lost 2 bases. This CDR3 contains 17 residues. The germline V gene has CDR1 SGHDN and CDR2 FVKESK. The DNA of the CDR3 is TGTGCCAGCAGCCAAGCGGTTTGGCAGGGGGACACCTACGAGCAGTACTTC. Translation: CASSQAVWQGDTYEQYF.

The chain joins TRBV27 to TRBJ2-7; 12 bases are shared with TRBD1. V lost 5 bases to trimming and J lost 5 bases; unmatched junction nucleotides: 7. Per germline, CDR1 MNHEY and CDR2 SMNVEV (reference sequence). The CDR3 extends over 15 amino acids. In nucleotides, the CDR3 is TGTGCCAGCAGTATTCTCGGGACAGGGGGCGACGAGCAGTACTTC. It translates to CASSILGTGGDEQYF.